The present T cell receptor beta chain was sequenced within a study of blood T cell repertoires in COVID-19. In the study overall: T cells, B-cell-depleted T cells, or PBMCs provided the cDNA or gDNA that served as material.

Some clones are missing from TCRdb's copy, which holds only in-frame ones; the method was immunoSEQ multiplex PCR. The repertoire includes 150,000 or so clones, 70% to 90% of them detected once, and approximately 0.63% sits in the top ten. Enrollment of patients from Seattle took place during active infection, with longitudinal follow-up. The sequence came from a man in his sixties with COVID-19, enrolled during active disease. The sample was peripheral blood.

The CDR3 DNA sequence: TGTGCCAGCAGCTTCTCAGGGGATACTGAAGCTTTCTTT. Amino acids: CASSFSGDTEAFF. The V and J genes are TRBV7-9 and TRBJ1-1, with D perhaps matching TRBD1 (6 bases). The V end lost 3 bases, the J end lost 5 bases, and 10 bases lay between the germline ends. Germline assignment: CDR1 SEHNR and CDR2 FQNEAQ (reference sequence). This CDR3 has 13 amino acids. Full variable domain (outside the CDR3, taken from reference TRBV7-9 and TRBJ1-1): DTGVSQNPRHKITKRGQNVTFRCDPISEHNRLYWYRQTLGQGPEFLTYFQNEAQLEKSRLLSDRFSAERPKGSFSTLEIQRTEQGDSAMYLCASSFSGDTEAFFGQGTRLTVV.